One and the same sample provided the 30 T cell receptor beta chains below, sequenced in a study of blood T cell repertoires in COVID-19. Here immunoSEQ multiplex PCR was the method, and the copy in TCRdb shows in-frame clones only, minus some. The sample has about 130,000 clones, about nine tenths seen once. The sample consisted of peripheral blood. These receptors all stem from a man aged 55 to 69 with COVID-19, enrolled during active disease.

The rearrangement joins TRBV9 to TRBJ2-3, with 8 nucleotides matching TRBD2. The V gene's germline CDR1 is SGDLS and CDR2 YYNGEE. V lost 0 bases to trimming and J lost 0 bases; unmatched junction nucleotides: 3. The CDR3 runs to 16 residues. Here the CDR3 reads CASSVEQRGSTDTQYF. CDR3 bases: TGTGCCAGCAGCGTAGAGCAGCGGGGGAGCACAGATACGCAGTATTTT.

The chain is built from TRBV19 and TRBJ2-1; D gene uncertain. CDR3 size: 16 residues. Trimming pared 5 bases from V and 1 base from J, leaving 15 bases between. Germline V gives CDR1 LNHDA, CDR2 SQIVND (reference sequence). The CDR3: CASSPHQETSYNEQFF. The CDR3 DNA is TGTGCCAGTAGTCCCCATCAAGAGACATCCTACAATGAGCAGTTCTTC. Using reference TRBV19 and TRBJ2-1 for the parts outside the CDR3, the full variable domain is DGGITQSPKYLFRKEGQNVTLSCEQNLNHDAMYWYRQDPGQGLRLIYYSQIVNDFQKGDIAEGYSVSREKKESFPLTVTSAQKNPTAFYLCASSPHQETSYNEQFFGPGTRLTVL.

The chain couples TRBV15 to TRBJ2-6; D unresolved. Germline values: CDR1 LNHNV, CDR2 YYDKDF (reference sequence). CDR3 size: 16 residues. V was pared by 5 bases and J by 0 bases, with 11 bases between. This CDR3 is CATSVRPASGANVLTF. Written as DNA, the CDR3 is TGTGCCACCAGCGTCAGGCCCGCCTCTGGGGCCAACGTCCTGACTTTC.

This sequence joins TRBV6-4 and TRBJ1-6; 10 bases are shared with TRBD1. The CDR3 consists of 15 residues. V lost 6 bases to trimming and J lost 9 bases; unmatched junction nucleotides: 8. Germline V gives CDR1 MRHNA, CDR2 SNTAGT. In DNA form, the CDR3 reads TGTGCCAGCAGCGCCTCCGGGACAGGGGTTTCACCCCTCCACTTT. Its translation is CASSASGTGVSPLHF.

This sequence joins TRBV11-3 and TRBJ2-1; the match to TRBD2 covers 11 bases. The CDR3 runs to 18 residues. Trimming removed 5 bases from V and 3 bases from J; junction bases left unmatched: 12. Germline CDR1 is SGHNT and CDR2 is YENEEA. The CDR3 spells CASSGQGSGRALYNEQFF. DNA of the CDR3: TGTGCCAGCAGCGGACAGGGTAGCGGGAGGGCCCTCTACAATGAGCAGTTCTTC.

The J gene is TRBJ1-6, the V gene TRBV5-1; TRBD1 agrees at 8 bases. Germline CDR1 and CDR2: SGHRS and YFSETQ. The ends lost 2 bases at V and 10 bases at J; junction bases unmatched: 11. The length of the CDR3 is 16 residues. The CDR3 protein is CASSFGETGVVSPLHF. CDR3 nucleotides: TGCGCCAGCAGCTTTGGGGAGACAGGGGTGGTCTCACCCCTCCACTTT.

The chain couples TRBV6-5 to TRBJ1-2; TRBD1 matches at 8 bases. The CDR3 loop spans 14 amino acids. In germline, CDR1 is MNHEY, CDR2 SVGAGI. Trimming at V came to 6 bases and at J to 4 bases, leaving 7 bases not matched to a gene. The CDR3, as DNA: TGTGCCAGCAGGGCCCCTGACAGGGGCTATGGCTACACCTTC. Amino acids: CASRAPDRGYGYTF.

The chain carries TRBV18 and TRBJ2-5, with a weak D call TRBD2 (6 bases). This CDR3 is 18 amino acids long. Trimming left V 2 bases short and J 1 base short, with 20 bases between. Germline assignment: CDR1 KGHSH and CDR2 LQKENI. The CDR3: CASSPAGPIADPQETQYF. The CDR3 coding sequence is TGTGCCAGCTCACCAGCGGGACCGATAGCGGACCCCCAAGAGACCCAGTACTTC.

This chain joins TRBV4-1 and TRBJ2-7; 10 bases are shared with TRBD2. This CDR3 is 17 amino acids long. J lost 0 bases, V lost 4 bases, and 9 bases had no gene match. Germline V lookup: CDR1 MGHRA, CDR2 YSYEKL. For the CDR3, the DNA is TGCGCCAGCAGCCCCAGTCCGGGACTAGCGCTCTCCTACGAGCAGTACTTC. It specifies CASSPSPGLALSYEQYF.

There are a few counts of this clone. This chain uses TRBV11-2 with TRBJ2-7, with D maybe TRBD2 (5 bases). Germline V CDR1 and CDR2: SGHAT, FQNNGV. The V end lost 11 bases, the J end lost 2 bases, and 13 bases lay between the germline ends. The CDR3 has 12 residues. The CDR3 nucleotides are TGTGCCTCCGGGATTACCCCCTACGAGCAGTACTTC. Encoded protein: CASGITPYEQYF.

The chain uses TRBV10-1 and TRBJ2-1; 12 bases fit TRBD2. This CDR3 is built from 16 residues. Germline V CDR1 and CDR2: WNHNN, SYGVQD (reference sequence). With V trimmed by 5 bases and J by 3 bases, 5 bases remained unmatched. CDR3 amino acids: CASSPGLAGFYNEQFF. The CDR3 DNA follows: TGCGCCAGCAGTCCGGGACTAGCGGGCTTCTACAATGAGCAGTTCTTC.

In DNA, the CDR3 is TGCGCCAGCAGCCGAGACAGGGCAGTAGCGGGAGGCGGTGAGCAGTTCTTC. This encodes CASSRDRAVAGGGEQFF. J is TRBJ2-1 and V is TRBV4-3, with 10 nucleotides matching TRBD2. The CDR3 length is 17 residues. Germline-derived CDR1 and CDR2 are LGHNA and YSLEER. Trimming at V came to 4 bases and at J to 9 bases, leaving 15 bases not matched to a gene.

The rearrangement links TRBV7-9 to TRBJ2-3; D uncertain. Trimming stripped 1 base from V and 5 bases from J, with 7 bases between. There are 13 residues in the CDR3. Looked up from germline, CDR1 is SEHNR and CDR2 is FQNEAQ (reference sequence). CDR3 protein: CASSLVAKDTQYF. The CDR3 bases are TGTGCCAGCAGCTTAGTCGCGAAAGATACGCAGTATTTT. Full variable domain (remainder filled in from reference TRBV7-9 and TRBJ2-3): DTGVSQNPRHKITKRGQNVTFRCDPISEHNRLYWYRQTLGQGPEFLTYFQNEAQLEKSRLLSDRFSAERPKGSFSTLEIQRTEQGDSAMYLCASSLVAKDTQYFGPGTRLTVL.

The rearrangement joins TRBV29-1 to TRBJ1-2, with D maybe TRBD1 (6 bases). With 4 bases removed from V and 0 bases from J, the gap between germline ends came to 9 bases. The CDR3 is 13 amino acids. CDR1 and CDR2 from the germline V gene are SQVTM and ANQGSEA. Written as DNA, the CDR3 is TGCAGCGTTGGGACAGAAACTAACTATGGCTACACCTTC. Its translation is CSVGTETNYGYTF.

The chain is built from TRBV9 and TRBJ2-1, with D possibly matching TRBD2 (6 bases). The CDR3 runs 15 residues. V lost 1 base, J lost 3 bases, and 11 bases lay in between. CDR1 is SGDLS and CDR2 is YYNGEE in the germline V gene. As DNA, the CDR3 is TGTGCCAGCAGCGTATCCGGGAGCCTCTACAATGAGCAGTTCTTC. Translation: CASSVSGSLYNEQFF.

The genes are TRBV13 and TRBJ2-3; D is perhaps TRBD2 (6 bases). The V gene's germline CDR1 is PRHDT and CDR2 FYEKMQ (reference sequence). V lost 5 bases and J 0 bases, leaving 24 bases between the germline ends. The CDR3 sequence is 19 residues long. The CDR3 coding sequence is TGTGCCAGCAGCCCCTCCCTCCCGGGACTCCCTGTTAGCACAGATACGCAGTATTTT. It encodes CASSPSLPGLPVSTDTQYF.

This sequence joins TRBV7-2 and TRBJ2-1; perhaps TRBD2 as D (6 bases). The germline gives CDR1 SGHTA, CDR2 FQGNSA. This CDR3 comprises 16 residues. The ends were cut back, 0 bases at V and 3 bases at J, with 12 bases in the middle. DNA for the CDR3: TGTGCCAGCAGCTTAGCCGGGGGAGTGGGCTACAATGAGCAGTTCTTC. It encodes CASSLAGGVGYNEQFF.

The chain couples TRBV2 to TRBJ2-7, with D possibly being TRBD2 (5 bases). The germline gives CDR1 SNHLY, CDR2 FYNNEI. The CDR3 extends over 14 amino acids. V dropped 0 bases and J dropped 3 bases, with 9 bases sitting between them. CDR3: CASSEAPGIYEQYF. CDR3 nucleotide sequence: TGTGCCAGCAGTGAAGCACCCGGGATCTACGAGCAGTACTTC.

This chain connects TRBV6-2 or TRBV6-3 to TRBJ2-7, with 8 bases matching TRBD2. The CDR3 loop spans 15 amino acids. V lost 6 bases to trimming and J lost 0 bases; unmatched junction nucleotides: 7. Germline V lookup: CDR1 MNHEY, CDR2 SVGEGT. The CDR3 loop is CASSSIAGSSYEQYF. As DNA, the CDR3 is TGTGCCAGCAGCAGTATAGCGGGGAGCTCCTACGAGCAGTACTTC.

The chain couples TRBV3-1 (or the pseudogene TRBV3-2) to TRBJ2-5, with a weak D call TRBD2 (6 bases). CDR3 length: 10 amino acids. Germline V gene lookup returns CDR1 LGHDT and CDR2 YNNKEL (reference sequence). V lost 8 bases to trimming and J lost 5 bases, with 6 bases between them. This CDR3 is CASRGETQYF. The CDR3, as DNA: TGTGCCAGCCGGGGGGAGACCCAGTACTTC.

The V gene is TRBV19, the J gene TRBJ1-4; tentatively, D is TRBD1 (5 bases). Germline V gene data show CDR1 as LNHDA and CDR2 as SQIVND (reference sequence). V was cut by 4 bases and J by 3 bases, with 15 bases left in between. The CDR3 sequence is 16 residues long. The CDR3 here is CASSKKGAGSNEKLFF. The DNA of the CDR3 is TGTGCCAGTAGTAAAAAAGGGGCAGGCTCTAATGAAAAACTGTTTTTT.

The sample holds many counts of this clone. This sequence joins TRBV4-2 and TRBJ1-6, with D tentatively TRBD1 (6 bases). The germline V gene has CDR1 LGHNA and CDR2 YNFKEQ. Trimming removed 4 bases from V and 10 bases from J, with 17 bases in between. The CDR3 extends over 15 amino acids. The CDR3 DNA sequence: TGTGCCAGCAGCCGAGAACAGGGTAACGGATCACCCCTCCACTTT. This translates into CASSREQGNGSPLHF.

The genes are TRBV11-3 and TRBJ1-1; the D is unclear. V was clipped by 7 bases and J by 1 base, with 13 bases between them. The CDR3 consists of 14 residues. Looked up from germline, CDR1 is SGHNT and CDR2 is YENEEA. The CDR3 sequence: CASTSGYWNTEAFF. The DNA of the CDR3 is TGTGCCAGCACCTCGGGGTACTGGAACACTGAAGCTTTCTTT.

This chain joins TRBV30 and TRBJ2-3, with 9 bases that match TRBD2. The CDR3 length is 14 residues. Trimming cost V 0 bases and J 3 bases; bases outside gene matches: 1. CDR1 GTSNPN and CDR2 SVGIG come from the germline V gene (reference sequence). In nucleotides, the CDR3 is TGTGCCTGGAGTGTCGGACTAGCGACAGATACGCAGTATTTT. Amino acids: CAWSVGLATDTQYF.

V gene TRBV5-1 combines with J gene TRBJ2-7; the match to TRBD2 covers 8 bases. Trimming cost V 2 bases and J 7 bases; bases outside gene matches: 17. This CDR3 is built from 17 residues. Germline CDR1 is SGHRS and CDR2 is YFSETQ. CDR3 in amino acids: CASSLHNSGTEMVEQYF. CDR3 nucleotide sequence: TGCGCCAGCAGCTTACACAATAGCGGGACGGAGATGGTAGAGCAGTACTTC.

For the CDR3, the DNA is TGTGCCAGCAGCTTAAACAACCAGAACTATGGCTACACCTTC. Amino acids: CASSLNNQNYGYTF. The chain recombines TRBV11-3 with TRBJ1-2; the D is unclear. Germline V lookup: CDR1 SGHNT, CDR2 YENEEA. The CDR3 extends over 14 amino acids. V lost 2 bases, J lost 2 bases, and 9 bases lay in between. Full variable domain (missing parts from reference TRBV11-3 and TRBJ1-2): EAGVVQSPRYKIIEKKQPVAFWCNPISGHNTLYWYLQNLGQGPELLIRYENEEAVDDSQLPKDRFSAERLKGVDSTLKIQPAELGDSAVYLCASSLNNQNYGYTFGSGTRLTVV.

The chain recombines TRBV7-8 with TRBJ2-1, with TRBD2 matching over 14 bases. The CDR3 covers 15 residues. J lost 7 bases, V lost 4 bases, and 3 bases had no gene match. The V gene's germline CDR1 is SGHVS and CDR2 FQNEAQ. The CDR3 bases are TGTGCCAGCAGCTGGGGACTAGCGGGAGAAAATGAGCAGTTCTTC. Its translation is CASSWGLAGENEQFF. The full variable domain, completed using reference TRBV7-8 and TRBJ2-1, is GAGVSQSPRYKVAKRGQDVALRCDPISGHVSLFWYQQALGQGPEFLTYFQNEAQLDKSGLPSDRFFAERPEGSVSTLKIQRTQQEDSAVYLCASSWGLAGENEQFFGPGTRLTVL.

This clone was seen a single time. This sequence joins TRBV6-2 or TRBV6-3 and TRBJ1-1; a weak D match, TRBD1 (5 bases). The V end lost 2 bases, the J end lost 7 bases, and 8 bases lay between the germline ends. CDR1 is MNHEY and CDR2 is SVGEGT in the germline V gene. This CDR3 has 12 amino acids. As DNA, the CDR3 is TGTGCCAGCAGTTACCAGGGTGGTGAAGCTTTCTTT. Translation gives CASSYQGGEAFF.

V usage is TRBV19 and J usage is TRBJ2-2; D perhaps matches TRBD1 (5 bases). The CDR3 is 16 residues long. Trimming shortened V by 4 bases and J by 2 bases, and 14 bases separated the two germline ends. From germline, CDR1 is LNHDA and CDR2 SQIVND (reference sequence). CDR3 loop: CASSKQAYFNTGELFF. The CDR3 region has the DNA TGTGCCAGTAGTAAACAGGCCTACTTTAACACCGGGGAGCTGTTTTTT.

The CDR3, as DNA: TGTGCCAGCTCACCCAAACTGACTCCACTCTCCTACGAGCAGTACTTC. Translated: CASSPKLTPLSYEQYF. The J gene is TRBJ2-7, the V gene TRBV18; D is unclear. This CDR3 spans 16 amino acids. V gave up 3 bases and J gave up 0 bases, with 15 bases separating them. Per germline, CDR1 KGHSH and CDR2 LQKENI.